This note documents a single T cell receptor beta chain sequence. CDR1 and CDR2 (germline): SEHNR, FQNEAQ (reference sequence). The CDR3 covers 13 residues. V lost 3 bases and J lost 2, with 8 bases in between. These data belong to a study of cytomegalovirus exposure and HLA in healthy donors. The repertoire was sequenced with immunoSEQ multiplex PCR; TCRdb's copy has only in-frame clones and lacks some. This sample carries a few hundred thousand clones, 80% to 95% of them seen once, and the ten largest clones take approximately 1%. This TCR came from a young woman in good health and CMV-seronegative. Sequenced material: PBMCs. The gene calls are TRBV7-9 and TRBJ2-7; D is possibly TRBD2 (5 bases). The CDR3 sequence: CASSFTRTYEQYF. In nucleotides, the CDR3 is TGTGCCAGCAGCTTTACTAGAACCTACGAGCAGTACTTC.